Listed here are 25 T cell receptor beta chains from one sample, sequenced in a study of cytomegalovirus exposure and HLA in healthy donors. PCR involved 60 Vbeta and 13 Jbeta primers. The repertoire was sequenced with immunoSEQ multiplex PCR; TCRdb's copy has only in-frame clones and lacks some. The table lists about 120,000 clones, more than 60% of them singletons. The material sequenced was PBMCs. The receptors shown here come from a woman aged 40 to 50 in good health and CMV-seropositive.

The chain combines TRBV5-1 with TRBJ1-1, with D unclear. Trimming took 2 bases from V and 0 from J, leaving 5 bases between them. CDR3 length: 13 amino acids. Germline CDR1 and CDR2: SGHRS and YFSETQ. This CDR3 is CASSLELNTEAFF. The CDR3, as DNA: TGCGCCAGCAGCTTAGAGCTGAACACTGAAGCTTTCTTT. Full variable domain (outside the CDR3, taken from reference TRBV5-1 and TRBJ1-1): KAGVTQTPRYLIKTRGQQVTLSCSPISGHRSVSWYQQTPGQGLQFLFEYFSETQRNKGNFPGRFSGRQFSNSRSEMNVSTLELGDSALYLCASSLELNTEAFFGQGTRLTVV.

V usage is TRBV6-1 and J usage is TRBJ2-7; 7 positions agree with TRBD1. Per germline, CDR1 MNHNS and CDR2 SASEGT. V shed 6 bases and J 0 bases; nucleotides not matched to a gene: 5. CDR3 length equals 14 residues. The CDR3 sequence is CASRVDRASYEQYF. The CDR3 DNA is TGTGCCAGCAGGGTAGACAGGGCCTCCTACGAGCAGTACTTC.

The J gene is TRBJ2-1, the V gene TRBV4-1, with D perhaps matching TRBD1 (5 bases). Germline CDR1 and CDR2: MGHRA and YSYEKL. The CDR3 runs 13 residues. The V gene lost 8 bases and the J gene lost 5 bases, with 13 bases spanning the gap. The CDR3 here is CASQGISHNEQFF. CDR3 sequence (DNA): TGCGCCAGCCAGGGAATCTCACACAATGAGCAGTTCTTC.

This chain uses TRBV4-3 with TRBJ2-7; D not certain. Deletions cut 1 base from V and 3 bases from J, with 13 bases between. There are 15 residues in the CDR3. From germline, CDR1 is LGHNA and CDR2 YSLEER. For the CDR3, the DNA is TGCGCCAGCAGCCAAGTGGCCGGGTCTGACTACGAGCAGTACTTC. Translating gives CASSQVAGSDYEQYF.

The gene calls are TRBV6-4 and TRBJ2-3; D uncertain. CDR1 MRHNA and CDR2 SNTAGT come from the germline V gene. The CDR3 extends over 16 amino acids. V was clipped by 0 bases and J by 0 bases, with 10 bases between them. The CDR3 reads CASSDSPGQSTDTQYF. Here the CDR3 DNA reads TGTGCCAGCAGTGACTCTCCAGGCCAAAGCACAGATACGCAGTATTTT.

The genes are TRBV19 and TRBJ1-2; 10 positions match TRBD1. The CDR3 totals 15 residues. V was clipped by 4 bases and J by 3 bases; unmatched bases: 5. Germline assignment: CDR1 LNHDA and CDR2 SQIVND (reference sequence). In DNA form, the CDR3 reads TGTGCCAGTAGTAGGTCGGACAGGGGGGACTATGGCTACACCTTC. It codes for CASSRSDRGDYGYTF.

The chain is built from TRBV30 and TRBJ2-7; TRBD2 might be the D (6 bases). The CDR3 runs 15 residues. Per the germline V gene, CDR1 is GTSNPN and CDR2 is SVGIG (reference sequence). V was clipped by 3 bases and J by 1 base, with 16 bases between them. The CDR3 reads CAWSDTGLTSYEQYF. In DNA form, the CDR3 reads TGTGCCTGGAGCGATACGGGACTTACTTCCTACGAGCAGTACTTC.

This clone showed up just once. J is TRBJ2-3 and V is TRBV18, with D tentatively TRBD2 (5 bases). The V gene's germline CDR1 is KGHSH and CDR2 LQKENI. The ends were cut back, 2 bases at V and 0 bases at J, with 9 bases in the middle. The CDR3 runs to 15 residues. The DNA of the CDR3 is TGTGCCAGCTCACCAGGACTCCCTAGCACAGATACGCAGTATTTT. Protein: CASSPGLPSTDTQYF.

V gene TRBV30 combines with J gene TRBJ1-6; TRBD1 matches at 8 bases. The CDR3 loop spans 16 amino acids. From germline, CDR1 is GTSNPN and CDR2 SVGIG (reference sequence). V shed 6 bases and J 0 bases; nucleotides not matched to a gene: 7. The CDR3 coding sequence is TGTGCCTGTGACAGGGGCACGAGCTCCTATAATTCACCCCTCCACTTT. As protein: CACDRGTSSYNSPLHF.

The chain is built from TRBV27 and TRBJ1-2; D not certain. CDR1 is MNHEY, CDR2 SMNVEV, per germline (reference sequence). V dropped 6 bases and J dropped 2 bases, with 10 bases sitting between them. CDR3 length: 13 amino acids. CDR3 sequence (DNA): TGTGCCAGCAGGCTCCAGGAAAACTATGGCTACACCTTC. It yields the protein CASRLQENYGYTF.

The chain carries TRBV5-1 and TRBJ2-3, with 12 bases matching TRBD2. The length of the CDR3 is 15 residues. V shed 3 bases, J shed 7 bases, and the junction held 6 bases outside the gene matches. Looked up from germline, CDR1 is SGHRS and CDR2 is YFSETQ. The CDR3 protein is CASSSGGLAGYTQYF. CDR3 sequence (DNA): TGCGCCAGCAGCTCGGGGGGACTAGCGGGTTATACGCAGTATTTT. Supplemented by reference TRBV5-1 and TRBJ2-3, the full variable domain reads KAGVTQTPRYLIKTRGQQVTLSCSPISGHRSVSWYQQTPGQGLQFLFEYFSETQRNKGNFPGRFSGRQFSNSRSEMNVSTLELGDSALYLCASSSGGLAGYTQYFGPGTRLTVL.

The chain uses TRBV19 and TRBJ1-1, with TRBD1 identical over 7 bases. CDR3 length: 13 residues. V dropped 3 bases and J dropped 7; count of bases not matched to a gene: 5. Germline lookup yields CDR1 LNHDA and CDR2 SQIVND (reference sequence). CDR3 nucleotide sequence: TGTGCCAGTAGTATCACAGGGGACAGTGAAGCTTTCTTT. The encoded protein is CASSITGDSEAFF.

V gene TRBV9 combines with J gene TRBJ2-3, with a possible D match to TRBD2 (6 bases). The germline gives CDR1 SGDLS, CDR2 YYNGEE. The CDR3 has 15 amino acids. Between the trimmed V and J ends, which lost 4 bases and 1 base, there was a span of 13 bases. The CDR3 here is CASSPSGLRTDTQYF. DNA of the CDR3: TGTGCCAGCAGCCCCTCTGGACTACGCACAGATACGCAGTATTTT. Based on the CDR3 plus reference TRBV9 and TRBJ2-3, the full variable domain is DSGVTQTPKHLITATGQRVTLRCSPRSGDLSVYWYQQSLDQGLQFLIQYYNGEERAKGNILERFSAQQFPDLHSELNLSSLELGDSALYFCASSPSGLRTDTQYFGPGTRLTVL.

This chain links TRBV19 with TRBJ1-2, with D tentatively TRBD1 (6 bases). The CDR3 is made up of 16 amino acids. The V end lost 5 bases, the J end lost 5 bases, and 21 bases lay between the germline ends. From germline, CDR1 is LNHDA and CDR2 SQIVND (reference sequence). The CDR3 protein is CASSDPNRGQIYGYTF. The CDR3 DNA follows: TGTGCCAGTAGTGATCCCAACCGTGGACAGATTTATGGCTACACCTTC.

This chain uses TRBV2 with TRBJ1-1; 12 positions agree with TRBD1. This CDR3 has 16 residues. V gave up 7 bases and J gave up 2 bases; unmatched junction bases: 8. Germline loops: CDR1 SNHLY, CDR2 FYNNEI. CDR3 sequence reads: CASTLRGTGGNTEAFF. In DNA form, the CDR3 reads TGTGCCAGCACCCTTCGGGGGACAGGGGGCAACACTGAAGCTTTCTTT.

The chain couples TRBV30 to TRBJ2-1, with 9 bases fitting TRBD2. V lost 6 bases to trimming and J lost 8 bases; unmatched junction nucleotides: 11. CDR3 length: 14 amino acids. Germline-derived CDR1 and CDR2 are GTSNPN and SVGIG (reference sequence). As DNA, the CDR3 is TGTGCCTGTCCGGGTAGCGGGAGAGTCTATGAGCAGTTCTTC. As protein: CACPGSGRVYEQFF.

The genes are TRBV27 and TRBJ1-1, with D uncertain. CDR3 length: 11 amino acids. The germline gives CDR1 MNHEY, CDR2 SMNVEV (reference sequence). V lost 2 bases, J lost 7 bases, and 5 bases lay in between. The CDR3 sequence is CASSLAGEAFF. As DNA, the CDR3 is TGTGCCAGCAGTTTAGCGGGTGAAGCTTTCTTT.

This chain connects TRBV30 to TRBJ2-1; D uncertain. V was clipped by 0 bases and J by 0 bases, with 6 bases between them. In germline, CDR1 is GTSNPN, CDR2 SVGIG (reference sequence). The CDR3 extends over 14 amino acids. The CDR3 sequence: CAWSVLSSYNEQFF. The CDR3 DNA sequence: TGTGCCTGGAGTGTGCTGAGCTCCTACAATGAGCAGTTCTTC.

The CDR3 coding sequence is TGTGCCTGGCGACTAGCGGCCACAGATACGCAGTATTTT. This codes for CAWRLAATDTQYF. V gene TRBV30 combines with J gene TRBJ2-3; 9 nucleotides align to TRBD2. V shed 5 bases, J shed 2 bases, and the junction held 2 bases outside the gene matches. Germline CDR1 GTSNPN, CDR2 SVGIG (reference sequence). The CDR3 covers 13 residues.

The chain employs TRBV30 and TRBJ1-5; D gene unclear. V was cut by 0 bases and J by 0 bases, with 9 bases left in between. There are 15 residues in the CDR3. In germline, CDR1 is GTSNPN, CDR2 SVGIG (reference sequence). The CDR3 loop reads CAWSVGSYSNQPQHF. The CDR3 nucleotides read TGTGCCTGGAGTGTGGGCAGTTATAGCAATCAGCCCCAGCATTTT.

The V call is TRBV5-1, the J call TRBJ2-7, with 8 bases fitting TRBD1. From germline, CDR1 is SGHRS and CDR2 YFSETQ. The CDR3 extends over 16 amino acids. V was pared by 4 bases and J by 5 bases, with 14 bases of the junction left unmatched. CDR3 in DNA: TGCGCCAGCAGCATGAGATCCGGGACAGGCGGCCACGAGCAGTACTTC. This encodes CASSMRSGTGGHEQYF.

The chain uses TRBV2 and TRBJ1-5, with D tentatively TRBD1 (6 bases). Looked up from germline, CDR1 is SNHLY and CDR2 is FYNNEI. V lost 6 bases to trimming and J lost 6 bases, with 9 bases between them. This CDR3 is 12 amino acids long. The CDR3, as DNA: TGTGCCAGCAGATTGGACAGTCAGCCCCAGCATTTT. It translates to CASRLDSQPQHF.

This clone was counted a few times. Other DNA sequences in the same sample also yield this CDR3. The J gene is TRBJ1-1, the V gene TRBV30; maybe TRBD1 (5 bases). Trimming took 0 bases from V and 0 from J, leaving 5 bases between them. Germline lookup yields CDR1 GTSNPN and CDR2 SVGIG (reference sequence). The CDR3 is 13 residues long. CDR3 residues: CAWSVQVNTEAFF. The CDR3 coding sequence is TGTGCCTGGAGTGTACAGGTGAACACTGAAGCTTTCTTT.

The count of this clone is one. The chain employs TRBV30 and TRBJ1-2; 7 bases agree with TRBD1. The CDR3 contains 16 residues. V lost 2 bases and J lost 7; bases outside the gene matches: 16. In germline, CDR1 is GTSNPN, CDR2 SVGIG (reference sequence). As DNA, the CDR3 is TGTGCCTGGAGTACCCGGACAGGCAGAGGGTTGGCTGGCTACACCTTC. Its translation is CAWSTRTGRGLAGYTF.

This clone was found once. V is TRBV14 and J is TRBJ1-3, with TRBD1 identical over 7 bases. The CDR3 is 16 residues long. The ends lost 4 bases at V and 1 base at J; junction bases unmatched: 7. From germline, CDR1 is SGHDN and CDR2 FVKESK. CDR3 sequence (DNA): TGTGCCAGCAGCCCGACAGGGAGAGCATCTGGAAACACCATATATTTT. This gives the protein CASSPTGRASGNTIYF.